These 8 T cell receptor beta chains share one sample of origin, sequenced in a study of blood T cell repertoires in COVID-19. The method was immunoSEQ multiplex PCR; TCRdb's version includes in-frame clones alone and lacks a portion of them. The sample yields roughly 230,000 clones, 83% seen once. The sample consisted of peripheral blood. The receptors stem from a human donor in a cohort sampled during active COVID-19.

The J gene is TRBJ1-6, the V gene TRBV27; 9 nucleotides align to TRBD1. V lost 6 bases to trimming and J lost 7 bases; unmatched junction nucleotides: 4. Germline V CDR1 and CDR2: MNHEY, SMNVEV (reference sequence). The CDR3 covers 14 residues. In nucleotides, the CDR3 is TGTGCCAGCAGGGTCGGACAGGGGAATTCACCCCTCCACTTT. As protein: CASRVGQGNSPLHF.

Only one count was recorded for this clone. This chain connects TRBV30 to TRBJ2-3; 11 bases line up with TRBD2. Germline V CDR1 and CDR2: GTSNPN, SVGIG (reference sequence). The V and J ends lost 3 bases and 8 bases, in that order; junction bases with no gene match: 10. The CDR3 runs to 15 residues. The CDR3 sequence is CAWRHASGGLVTQYF. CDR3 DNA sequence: TGTGCCTGGAGACACGCTAGCGGGGGGCTGGTTACGCAGTATTTT.

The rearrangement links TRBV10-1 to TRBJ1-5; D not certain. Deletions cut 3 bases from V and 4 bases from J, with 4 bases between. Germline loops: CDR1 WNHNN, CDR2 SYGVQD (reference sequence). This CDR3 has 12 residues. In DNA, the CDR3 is TGCGCCAGCAGTGACTCTAATCAGCCCCAGCATTTT. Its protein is CASSDSNQPQHF.

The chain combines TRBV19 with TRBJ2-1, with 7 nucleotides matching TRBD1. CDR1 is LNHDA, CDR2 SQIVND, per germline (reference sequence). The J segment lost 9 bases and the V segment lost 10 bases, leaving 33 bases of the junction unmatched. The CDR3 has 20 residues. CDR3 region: CATSPDPSSGTAHPRIEQFF. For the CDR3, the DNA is TGTGCCACCTCTCCTGACCCCTCGTCCGGGACAGCCCACCCAAGGATTGAGCAGTTCTTC. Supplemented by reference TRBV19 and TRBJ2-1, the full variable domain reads DGGITQSPKYLFRKEGQNVTLSCEQNLNHDAMYWYRQDPGQGLRLIYYSQIVNDFQKGDIAEGYSVSREKKESFPLTVTSAQKNPTAFYLCATSPDPSSGTAHPRIEQFFGPGTRLTVL.

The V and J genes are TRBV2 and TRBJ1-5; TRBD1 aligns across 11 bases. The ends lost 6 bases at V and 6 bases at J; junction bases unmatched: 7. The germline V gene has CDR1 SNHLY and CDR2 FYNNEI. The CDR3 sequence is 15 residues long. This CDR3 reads CASRATGTGGQPQHF. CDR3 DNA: TGTGCCAGCAGGGCCACCGGGACAGGGGGTCAGCCCCAGCATTTT.

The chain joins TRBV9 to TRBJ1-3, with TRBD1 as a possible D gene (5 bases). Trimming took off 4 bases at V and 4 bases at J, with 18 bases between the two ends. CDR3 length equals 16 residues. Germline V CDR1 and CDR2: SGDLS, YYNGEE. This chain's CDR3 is CASSPDNWIRGNTIYF. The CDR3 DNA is TGTGCCAGCAGCCCGGACAACTGGATAAGGGGAAACACCATATATTTT.

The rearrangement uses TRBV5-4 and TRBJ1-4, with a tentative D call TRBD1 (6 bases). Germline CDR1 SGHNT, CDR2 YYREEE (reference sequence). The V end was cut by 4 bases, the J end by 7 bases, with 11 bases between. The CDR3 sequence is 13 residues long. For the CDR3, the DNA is TGTGCCAGCAGCATCACGGACAGTGAAAAACTGTTTTTT. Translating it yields CASSITDSEKLFF. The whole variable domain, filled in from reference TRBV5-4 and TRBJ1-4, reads ETGVTQSPTHLIKTRGQQVTLRCSSQSGHNTVSWYQQALGQGPQFIFQYYREEENGRGNFPPRFSGLQFPNYSSELNVNALELDDSALYLCASSITDSEKLFFGSGTQLSVL.

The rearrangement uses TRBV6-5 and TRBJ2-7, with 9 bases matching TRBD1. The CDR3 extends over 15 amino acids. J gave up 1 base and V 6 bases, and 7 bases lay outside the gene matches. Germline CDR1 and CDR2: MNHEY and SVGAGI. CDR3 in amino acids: CASRLTGGASYEQYF. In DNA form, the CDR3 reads TGTGCCAGCAGGCTAACAGGGGGCGCTTCCTACGAGCAGTACTTC.